A single sample is the source of the 3 T cell receptor beta chains below, sequenced in a study of T cell repertoires in cytomegalovirus infection. Via MiXCR, TCRdb re-called the reads, giving one row per CDR3 protein. The table shows 450,000 to 650,000 distinct CDR3 sequences, with about a quarter occurring only once. The material sequenced was PBMCs. The source is a human donor in good health (CMV status not recorded). Some clones in this sample may be carry-over from other donors' samples.

This clonotype was counted a few times. This rearrangement joins TRBV18 to TRBJ1-5; 7 nucleotides agree with TRBD1. The CDR3 spans 14 residues. Germline CDR1 reads KGHSH; CDR2 reads LQKENI. The J segment lost 5 bases and the V segment lost 3 bases, leaving 4 bases of the junction unmatched. The CDR3 loop is CASSPGQKDQPQHF. The DNA of the CDR3 is TGTGCCAGCTCACCGGGACAGAAAGATCAGCCCCAGCATTTT.

This clonotype was seen ten or more times. The gene calls are TRBV11-2 and TRBJ2-2, with 14 bases matching TRBD2. Germline loops: CDR1 SGHAT, CDR2 FQNNGV. The length of the CDR3 is 16 residues. Trimming cost V 10 bases and J 4 bases; bases outside gene matches: 8. CDR3 DNA: TGTGCCACACCCGGGACTAGCGGGAGCGTCACCGGGGAGCTGTTTTTT. It specifies CATPGTSGSVTGELFF.

This clonotype was found many times. J is TRBJ2-3 and V is TRBV6-2 or TRBV6-3; D is uncertain. Germline V gives CDR1 MNHEY, CDR2 SVGEGT. This CDR3 is built from 11 residues. V was trimmed by 2 bases and J by 7 bases, leaving 4 bases between them. The CDR3 here is CASSYLYTQYF. The CDR3 DNA reads as TGTGCCAGCAGTTACCTCTATACGCAGTATTTT.